This T cell receptor beta chain was found in a study of T-cell memory formation after mild COVID-19. Study summary: In these data, TCR clusters were largely donor specific.

With 4 bases clipped from V and 3 bases from J, the junction kept 4 bases outside the gene matches. CDR3 size: 15 residues. CDR1 is SGHTA and CDR2 is FQGTGA in the germline V gene. This clonotype has a handful of counts. Its specificity is unknown. Study conclusions and caveats: A second wave expanding day 15 to 37 was CD4+-biased; contracting clones were balanced.

With constant-segment primers, 5'RACE yielded cDNA libraries of TCR alpha and TCR beta that carried sample barcodes and UMIs. TCRdb ran MiXCR on the 5' RACE reads and lists one entry per CDR3 protein. The sample consists of about 190,000 distinct CDR3 sequences, about a fifth of them appearing once. The sequencing sample was made of PBMCs or a T cell subset sorted from them (not recorded which). The chain uses TRBV7-3 and TRBJ2-1, with 9 bases lining up with TRBD1. The clonotype originates from an adult woman who had mild COVID-19 (a few samples of this study predate the infection). Cell type and time point are not known. The CDR3 protein is CASSSGQGFYNEQFF. CDR3 DNA: TGTGCCAGCAGCTCGGGACAGGGTTTCTACAATGAGCAGTTCTTC.